These 14 T cell receptor beta chains share one sample of origin, sequenced in a study of blood T cell repertoires in COVID-19. The table came from immunoSEQ multiplex PCR; TCRdb's copy has only in-frame clones and leaves some out. The sample has 270,000 or so clones; approximately 84% are singletons. What was sequenced was PBMCs or T cells enriched from blood (not recorded which). All receptors derive from a man over 45 who had recovered from COVID-19.

The J gene is TRBJ1-4, the V gene TRBV9, with a tentative D call TRBD1 (5 bases). The CDR3 runs 15 residues. V was cut by 0 bases and J by 8 bases, with 14 bases left in between. In germline, CDR1 is SGDLS, CDR2 YYNGEE. The CDR3 DNA reads as TGTGCCAGCAGCGTAGACCGGGGGGGTAGAGAAAAACTGTTTTTT. Amino acids: CASSVDRGGREKLFF.

The chain couples TRBV28 to TRBJ1-2, with D possibly TRBD1 on 5 matching bases. Trimming removed 11 bases at V and 8 bases at J, with 18 bases between. The CDR3 runs to 12 residues. Looked up from germline, CDR1 is MDHEN and CDR2 is SYDVKM. The DNA of the CDR3 is TGTGCCTTGTCAGGGCCCCTGGGGGGCTACACCTTC. This translates into CALSGPLGGYTF.

This clone was seen once. V is TRBV7-3 and J is TRBJ2-7; possibly TRBD2 for D (6 bases). V lost 4 bases and J lost 3, with 10 bases in between. CDR3 length equals 13 residues. The germline V gene has CDR1 SGHTA and CDR2 FQGTGA. The CDR3 coding sequence is TGTGCCAGCAGCTCAGCGGGCGGCTACGAGCAGTACTTC. It is translated as CASSSAGGYEQYF.

This clone was detected a few times. This chain connects TRBV29-1 to TRBJ1-1; 8 positions match TRBD1. V lost 7 bases and J lost 7; bases outside the gene matches: 2. This CDR3 spans 10 amino acids. Germline V gene data show CDR1 as SQVTM and CDR2 as ANQGSEA. The CDR3 region is CSGGQGEAFF. The CDR3 DNA sequence: TGCAGCGGTGGACAGGGTGAAGCTTTCTTT.

The J gene is TRBJ1-3, the V gene TRBV25-1; D is perhaps TRBD1 (6 bases). The CDR3 contains 13 residues. The germline V gene has CDR1 MGHDK and CDR2 SYGVNS. Trimming stripped 8 bases from V and 0 bases from J, with 8 bases between. The CDR3 DNA is TGTGCCAGCGAACAGGGCTCTGGAAACACCATATATTTT. Its translation is CASEQGSGNTIYF.

This clone has only a few counts. The V and J genes are TRBV30 and TRBJ1-6; D gene unclear. V lost 7 bases, J lost 7 bases, and 14 bases lay in between. From germline, CDR1 is GTSNPN and CDR2 SVGIG (reference sequence). This CDR3 region has 13 residues. The CDR3 loop reads CAFLDGKNSPLHF. The CDR3 DNA follows: TGTGCCTTTCTCGACGGGAAGAATTCACCCCTCCACTTT.

The chain is built from TRBV4-2 and TRBJ2-7; a possible D gene is TRBD1 (6 bases). Trimming cost V 0 bases and J 7 bases, with 13 bases left between them. This CDR3 contains 14 residues. Germline CDR1 and CDR2: LGHNA and YNFKEQ. DNA of the CDR3: TGTGCCAGCAGCCAAGAGGGGGCGCCAGAGGAGCAGTACTTC. Its translation: CASSQEGAPEEQYF.

CDR3 loop: CASSLASGSREQYF. In nucleotides, the CDR3 is TGTGCCAGCAGCTTAGCTAGCGGGAGTAGGGAGCAGTACTTC. The chain joins TRBV11-3 to TRBJ2-7; TRBD2 matches 10 bases. Germline CDR1 is SGHNT and CDR2 is YENEEA. The CDR3 is 14 amino acids. J lost 7 bases, V lost 1 base, and 4 bases had no gene match.

The chain links TRBV30 to TRBJ1-3; possibly TRBD1 for D (5 bases). Germline loops: CDR1 GTSNPN, CDR2 SVGIG (reference sequence). Trimming stripped 8 bases from V and 2 bases from J, with 19 bases between. CDR3 length: 15 amino acids. The CDR3 DNA reads TGTGCCGGAGACGTCGGCAGGGAAACTGGAAACACCATATATTTT. Translation gives CAGDVGRETGNTIYF.

The chain uses TRBV7-2 and TRBJ2-3, with D perhaps TRBD2 (6 bases). CDR1 and CDR2 (germline): SGHTA, FQGNSA. This CDR3 is built from 16 residues. Trimming left V 2 bases short and J 2 bases short, with 14 bases between. The CDR3 nucleotides read TGTGCCAGCAGCTTACGAGGGGCGCGGGACACAGATACGCAGTATTTT. Translation gives CASSLRGARDTDTQYF.

V usage is TRBV4-1 and J usage is TRBJ2-6, with D uncertain. Germline loops: CDR1 MGHRA, CDR2 YSYEKL. The V and J ends lost 2 bases and 0 bases respectively, with 2 bases between them. The CDR3 extends over 14 amino acids. CDR3 nucleotide sequence: TGCGCCAGCAGCCAATACTCTGGGGCCAACGTCCTGACTTTC. Translation gives CASSQYSGANVLTF.

V is TRBV3-1 (or the pseudogene TRBV3-2) and J is TRBJ2-1; 7 bases align to TRBD2. The CDR3 has 14 residues. From germline, CDR1 is LGHDT and CDR2 YNNKEL (reference sequence). Trimming removed 1 base from V and 9 bases from J; junction bases left unmatched: 6. CDR3 protein: CASSQVGLKGEQFF. Here the CDR3 DNA reads TGTGCCAGCAGCCAAGTGGGACTAAAGGGTGAGCAGTTCTTC.

CDR3 sequence: CASSQASGGGNEQFF. The CDR3 DNA sequence: TGTGCCAGCAGCCAAGCAAGCGGGGGTGGGAATGAGCAGTTCTTC. The J gene is TRBJ2-1, the V gene TRBV3-1 (or the pseudogene TRBV3-2), with 8 bases matching TRBD2. Germline CDR1 reads LGHDT; CDR2 reads YNNKEL (reference sequence). V was clipped by 1 base and J by 7 bases; unmatched bases: 6. The CDR3 runs 15 residues.

V and J are TRBV10-1 and TRBJ2-3; D remains unclear. The CDR3 is made up of 14 amino acids. The V gene's germline CDR1 is WNHNN and CDR2 SYGVQD (reference sequence). The V and J ends lost 3 bases and 6 bases respectively, with 13 bases between them. The CDR3: CASSDLTGRDTQYF. The DNA of the CDR3 is TGCGCCAGCAGTGACCTCACCGGTCGGGATACGCAGTATTTT.